Included here is one T cell receptor beta chain sequence, with context. The CDR3 is 14 amino acids. Germline V lookup: CDR1 MNHEY, CDR2 SMNVEV (reference sequence). Trimming took 0 bases from V and 6 from J, leaving 8 bases between them. This table comes from immunoSEQ multiplex PCR, and its TCRdb copy is limited to in-frame clones, with some not included. Of 1.6 million or so clones listed, roughly 97% are singletons. This entry belongs to a study of shared clonotypes between healthy human individuals. The wider study: Per donor, three plates held CD4 naive cells, three held CD4 memory, two held CD8 naive and one held CD8 memory.

The sequenced sample consisted of naive CD4+ T cells sorted from blood. Subset described: CD45RA+ positively selected. This rearrangement joins TRBV27 to TRBJ2-2; D ambiguous. The TCR was taken from a young man in good health. The CDR3 DNA follows: TGTGCCAGCAGTTTATCTTTACGGCCCGGGGAGCTGTTTTTT. Translating gives CASSLSLRPGELFF.